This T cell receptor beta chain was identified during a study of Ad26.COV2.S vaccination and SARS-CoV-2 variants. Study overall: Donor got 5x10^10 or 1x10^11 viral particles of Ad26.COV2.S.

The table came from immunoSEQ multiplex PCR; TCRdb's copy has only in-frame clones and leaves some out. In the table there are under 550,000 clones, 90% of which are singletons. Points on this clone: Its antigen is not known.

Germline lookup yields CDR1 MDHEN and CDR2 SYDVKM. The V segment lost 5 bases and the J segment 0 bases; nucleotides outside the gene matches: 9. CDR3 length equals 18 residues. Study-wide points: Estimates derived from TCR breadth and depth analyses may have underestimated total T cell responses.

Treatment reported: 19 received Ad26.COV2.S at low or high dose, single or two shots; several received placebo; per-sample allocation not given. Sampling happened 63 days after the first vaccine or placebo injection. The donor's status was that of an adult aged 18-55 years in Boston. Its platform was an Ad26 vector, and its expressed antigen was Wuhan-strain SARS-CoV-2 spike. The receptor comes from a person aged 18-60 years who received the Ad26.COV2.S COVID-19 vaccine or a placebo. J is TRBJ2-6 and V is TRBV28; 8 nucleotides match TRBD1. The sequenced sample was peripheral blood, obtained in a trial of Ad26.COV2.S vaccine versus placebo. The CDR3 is CASSPAGTGVSGANVLTF. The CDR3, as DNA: TGTGCCAGCAGTCCCGCCGGGACAGGCGTCTCTGGGGCCAACGTCCTGACTTTC.